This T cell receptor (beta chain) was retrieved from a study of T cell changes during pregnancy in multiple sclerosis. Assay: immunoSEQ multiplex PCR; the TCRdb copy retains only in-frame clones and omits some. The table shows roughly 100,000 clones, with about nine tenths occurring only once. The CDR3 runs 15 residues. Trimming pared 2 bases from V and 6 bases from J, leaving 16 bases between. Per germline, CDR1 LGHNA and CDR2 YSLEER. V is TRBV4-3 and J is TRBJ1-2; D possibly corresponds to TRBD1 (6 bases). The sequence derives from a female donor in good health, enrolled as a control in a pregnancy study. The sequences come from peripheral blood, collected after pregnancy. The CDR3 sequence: CASSQPGWGQNGYTF. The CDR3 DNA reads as TGCGCCAGCAGCCAACCGGGTTGGGGGCAGAATGGCTACACCTTC.